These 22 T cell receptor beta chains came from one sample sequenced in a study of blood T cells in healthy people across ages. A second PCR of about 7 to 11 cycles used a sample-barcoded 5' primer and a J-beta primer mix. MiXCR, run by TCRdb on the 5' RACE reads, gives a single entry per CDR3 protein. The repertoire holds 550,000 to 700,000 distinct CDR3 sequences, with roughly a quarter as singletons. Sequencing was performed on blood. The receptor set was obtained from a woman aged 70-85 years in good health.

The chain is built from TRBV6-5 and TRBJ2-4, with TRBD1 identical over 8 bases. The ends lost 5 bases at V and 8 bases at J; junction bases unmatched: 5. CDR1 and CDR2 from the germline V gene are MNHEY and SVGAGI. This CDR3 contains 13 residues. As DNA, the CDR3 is TGTGCCAGCAGTCTGGGACAGGAGGACATTCAGTACTTC. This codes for CASSLGQEDIQYF.

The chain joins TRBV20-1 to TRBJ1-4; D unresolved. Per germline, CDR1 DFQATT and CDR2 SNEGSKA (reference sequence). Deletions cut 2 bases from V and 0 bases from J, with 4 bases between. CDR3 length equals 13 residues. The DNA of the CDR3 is TGCAGTGCTAGACAGCCAACTAATGAAAAACTGTTTTTT. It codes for CSARQPTNEKLFF.

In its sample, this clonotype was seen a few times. Written as DNA, the CDR3 is TGTGCCAGCAGTTACTCGGGGGAATTGGGCGATCAGCCCCAGCATTTT. This sequence encodes CASSYSGELGDQPQHF. This rearrangement joins TRBV6-6 to TRBJ1-5, with D possibly TRBD1 on 5 matching bases. Germline V gene data show CDR1 as MNHNY and CDR2 as SVGAGI (reference sequence). Trimming pared 0 bases from V and 5 bases from J, leaving 14 bases between. This CDR3 comprises 16 residues.

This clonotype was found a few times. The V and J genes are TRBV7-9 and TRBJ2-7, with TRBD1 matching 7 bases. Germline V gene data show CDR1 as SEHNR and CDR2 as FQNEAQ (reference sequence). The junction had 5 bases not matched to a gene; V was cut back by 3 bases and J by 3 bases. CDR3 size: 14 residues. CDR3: CASSFDRVVYEQYF. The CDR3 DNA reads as TGTGCCAGCAGCTTTGACAGGGTGGTCTACGAGCAGTACTTC.

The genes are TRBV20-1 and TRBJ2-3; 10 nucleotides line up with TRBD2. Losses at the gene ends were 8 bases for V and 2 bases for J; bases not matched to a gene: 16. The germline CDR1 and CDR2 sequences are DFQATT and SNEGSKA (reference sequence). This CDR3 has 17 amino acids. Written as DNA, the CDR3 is TGCAGTAATAGATGGCCTAGCGGGGGAGGGCACACAGATACGCAGTATTTT. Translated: CSNRWPSGGGHTDTQYF.

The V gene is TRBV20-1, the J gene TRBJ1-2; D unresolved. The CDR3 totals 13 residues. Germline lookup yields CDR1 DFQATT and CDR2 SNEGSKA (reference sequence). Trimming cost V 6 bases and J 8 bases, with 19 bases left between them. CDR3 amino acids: CSAPKGAERGYTF. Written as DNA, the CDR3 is TGCAGTGCCCCGAAAGGAGCAGAAAGAGGCTACACCTTC.

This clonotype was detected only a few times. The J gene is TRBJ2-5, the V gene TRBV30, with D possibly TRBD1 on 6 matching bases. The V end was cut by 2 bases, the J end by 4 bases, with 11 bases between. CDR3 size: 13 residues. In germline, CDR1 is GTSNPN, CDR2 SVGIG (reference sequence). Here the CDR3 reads CAWSRGQRETQYF. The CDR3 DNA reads TGTGCCTGGAGTCGGGGACAAAGAGAGACCCAGTACTTC.

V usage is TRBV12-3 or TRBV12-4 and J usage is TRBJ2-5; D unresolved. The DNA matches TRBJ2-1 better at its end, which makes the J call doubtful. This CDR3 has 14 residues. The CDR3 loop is CASSSLGYGHEQFF. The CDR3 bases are TGTGCCAGCAGTTCCCTGGGGTACGGGCATGAGCAGTTCTTC.

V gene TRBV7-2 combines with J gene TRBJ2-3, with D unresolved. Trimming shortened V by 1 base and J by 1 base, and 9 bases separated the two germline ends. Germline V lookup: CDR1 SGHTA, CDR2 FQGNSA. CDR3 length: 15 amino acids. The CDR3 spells CASSLEGPGTDTQYF. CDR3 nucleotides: TGTGCCAGCAGCTTAGAAGGACCTGGCACAGATACGCAGTATTTT.

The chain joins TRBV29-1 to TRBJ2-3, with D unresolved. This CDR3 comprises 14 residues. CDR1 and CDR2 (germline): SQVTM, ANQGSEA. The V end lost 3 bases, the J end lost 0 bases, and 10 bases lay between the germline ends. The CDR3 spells CSVELGQSTDTQYF. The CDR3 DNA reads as TGCAGCGTTGAGTTAGGGCAGAGCACAGATACGCAGTATTTT.

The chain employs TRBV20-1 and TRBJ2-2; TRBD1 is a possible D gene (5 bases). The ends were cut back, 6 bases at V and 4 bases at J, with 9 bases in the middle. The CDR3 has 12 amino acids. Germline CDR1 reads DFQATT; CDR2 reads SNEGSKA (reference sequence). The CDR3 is CSALTVTGELFF. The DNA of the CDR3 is TGCAGTGCCTTGACAGTCACCGGGGAGCTGTTTTTT.

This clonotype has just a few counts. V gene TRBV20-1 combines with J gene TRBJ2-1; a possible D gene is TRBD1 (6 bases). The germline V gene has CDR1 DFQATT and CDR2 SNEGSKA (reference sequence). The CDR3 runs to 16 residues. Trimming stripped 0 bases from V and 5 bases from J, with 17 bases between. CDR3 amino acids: CSARDRRGGINNEQFF. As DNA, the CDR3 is TGCAGTGCTAGAGATCGTCGAGGGGGAATAAACAATGAGCAGTTCTTC.

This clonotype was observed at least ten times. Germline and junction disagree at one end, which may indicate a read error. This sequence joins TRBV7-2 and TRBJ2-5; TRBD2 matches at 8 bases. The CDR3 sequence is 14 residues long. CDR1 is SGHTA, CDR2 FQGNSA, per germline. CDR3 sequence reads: CASSLAGGAETQYF. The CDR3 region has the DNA TGCGCCAGCAGCTTGGCGGGGGGCGCAGAGACCCAGTACTTC.

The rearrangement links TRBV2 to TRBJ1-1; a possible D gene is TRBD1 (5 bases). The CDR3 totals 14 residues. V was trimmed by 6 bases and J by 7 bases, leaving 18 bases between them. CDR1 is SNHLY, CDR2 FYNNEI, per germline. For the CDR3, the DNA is TGTGCCAGCAGCTTGGGACGCCTGGGTGGTGAAGCTTTCTTT. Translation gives CASSLGRLGGEAFF.

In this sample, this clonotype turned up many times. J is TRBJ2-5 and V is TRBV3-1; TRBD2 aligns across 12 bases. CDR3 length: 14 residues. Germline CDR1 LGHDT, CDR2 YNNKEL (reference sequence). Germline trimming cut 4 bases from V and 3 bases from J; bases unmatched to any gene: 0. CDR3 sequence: CASSRLAGEETQYF. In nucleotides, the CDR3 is TGTGCCAGCAGCCGACTAGCGGGGGAAGAGACCCAGTACTTC.

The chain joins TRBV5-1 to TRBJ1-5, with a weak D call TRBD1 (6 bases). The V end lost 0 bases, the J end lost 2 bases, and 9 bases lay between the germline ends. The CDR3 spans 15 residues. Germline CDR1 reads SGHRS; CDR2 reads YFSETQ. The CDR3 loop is CASSLVAGGNQPQHF. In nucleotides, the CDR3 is TGCGCCAGCAGCTTGGTCGCAGGGGGCAATCAGCCCCAGCATTTT. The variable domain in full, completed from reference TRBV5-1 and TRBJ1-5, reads KAGVTQTPRYLIKTRGQQVTLSCSPISGHRSVSWYQQTPGQGLQFLFEYFSETQRNKGNFPGRFSGRQFSNSRSEMNVSTLELGDSALYLCASSLVAGGNQPQHFGDGTRLSIL.

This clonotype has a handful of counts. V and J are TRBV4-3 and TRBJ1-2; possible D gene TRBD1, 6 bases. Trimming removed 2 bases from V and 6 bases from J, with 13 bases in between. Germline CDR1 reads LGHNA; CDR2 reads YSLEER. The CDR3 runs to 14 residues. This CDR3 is CASSQYRADNGYTF. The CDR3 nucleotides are TGCGCCAGCAGCCAATACAGGGCGGATAATGGCTACACCTTC.

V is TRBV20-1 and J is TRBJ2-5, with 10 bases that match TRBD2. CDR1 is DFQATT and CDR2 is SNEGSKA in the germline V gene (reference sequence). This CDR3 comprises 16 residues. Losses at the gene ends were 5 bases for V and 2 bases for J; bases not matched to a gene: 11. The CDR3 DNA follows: TGCAGTGCTGAAAGAGGGGCTAGCGGGGGACAAGAGACCCAGTACTTC. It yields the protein CSAERGASGGQETQYF.

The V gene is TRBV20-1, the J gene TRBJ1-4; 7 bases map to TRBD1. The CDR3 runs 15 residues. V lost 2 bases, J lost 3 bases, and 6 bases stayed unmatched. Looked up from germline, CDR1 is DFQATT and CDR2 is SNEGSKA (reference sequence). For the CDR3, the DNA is TGCAGTGCTAGACCAGCTCAGGGGGCTAATGAAAAACTGTTTTTT. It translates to CSARPAQGANEKLFF.

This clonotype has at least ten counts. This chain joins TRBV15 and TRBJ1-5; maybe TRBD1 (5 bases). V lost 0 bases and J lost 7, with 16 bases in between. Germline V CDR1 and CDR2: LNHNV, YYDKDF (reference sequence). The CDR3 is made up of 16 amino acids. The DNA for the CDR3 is TGTGCCACCAGCAGAGATACTAATAAAGGGACCCAGCCCCAGCATTTT. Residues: CATSRDTNKGTQPQHF.

The CDR3 spells CSASSGVTYEQYF. The CDR3 DNA reads as TGCAGTGCTAGTTCGGGGGTTACCTACGAGCAGTACTTC. V and J are TRBV20-1 and TRBJ2-7, with D possibly TRBD2 on 6 matching bases. The CDR3 is 13 residues long. The V gene's germline CDR1 is DFQATT and CDR2 SNEGSKA (reference sequence). Deletions cut 3 bases from V and 2 bases from J, with 11 bases between.

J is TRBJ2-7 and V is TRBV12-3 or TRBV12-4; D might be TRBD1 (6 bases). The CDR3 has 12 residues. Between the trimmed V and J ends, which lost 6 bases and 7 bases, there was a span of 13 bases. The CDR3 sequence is CASSTDRREQYF. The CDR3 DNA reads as TGTGCCAGCAGCACTGACAGGCGGGAGCAGTACTTC.